Reported below is one TCR beta chain. This specimen comes from a study of blood T cell repertoires in COVID-19. V dropped 9 bases and J dropped 0; count of bases not matched to a gene: 6. The CDR3 sequence is 16 residues long. The germline V gene has CDR1 LNHDA and CDR2 SQIVND (reference sequence). Measured with immunoSEQ multiplex PCR; TCRdb has only the in-frame clones, and not every one. The sample lists 130,000 to 150,000 clones, 75% to 85% occurring once. The TCR comes from a woman aged 45-60 years with acute or convalescent COVID-19. The chain has TRBV19 and TRBJ2-2, with 11 bases fitting TRBD2. Material for sequencing was peripheral blood. As DNA, the CDR3 is TGTGCCAGCAGAACTAGCGGGGGAACGAACACCGGGGAGCTGTTTTTT. This gives the protein CASRTSGGTNTGELFF.